One and the same sample provided the 14 T cell receptor beta chains below, sequenced in a study of identical twins. TCRdb re-derived calls from the 5' RACE reads in MiXCR, one entry per CDR3 protein. The sample consists of about 730,000 distinct CDR3 sequences, 21% of them appearing once. This sample was also put to use in a study of T cells expressing NK-cell markers.

The sequencing sample was made of PBMCs. These receptors originate from a woman in her late teens or twenties in good health.

V gene TRBV4-3 combines with J gene TRBJ2-1, with TRBD2 identical over 7 bases. Looked up from germline, CDR1 is LGHNA and CDR2 is YSLEER. With V trimmed by 2 bases and J by 3 bases, 4 bases remained unmatched. The CDR3 loop spans 15 amino acids. The CDR3 DNA reads as TGCGCCAGCAGCCAATGGGAGGGCCACTACAATGAGCAGTTCTTC. Translation: CASSQWEGHYNEQFF.

This clonotype was seen more than once but under ten times. The gene calls are TRBV5-1 and TRBJ2-1; 12 positions match TRBD2. CDR1 and CDR2 from the germline V gene are SGHRS and YFSETQ. The CDR3 extends over 18 amino acids. V dropped 0 bases and J dropped 3; count of bases not matched to a gene: 7. CDR3 DNA sequence: TGCGCCAGCAGCTTGGGGGTGACTAGCGGGGGATACTACAATGAGCAGTTCTTC. Translated, it gives CASSLGVTSGGYYNEQFF.

There are many counts of this clonotype. This chain uses TRBV20-1 with TRBJ2-5; the match to TRBD1 covers 7 bases. Germline trimming cut 5 bases from V and 5 bases from J; bases unmatched to any gene: 8. CDR1 and CDR2 from the germline V gene are DFQATT and SNEGSKA (reference sequence). CDR3 size: 13 residues. DNA for the CDR3: TGCAGTGCTTACTCTACAGGGGTTGAGACCCAGTACTTC. Translated: CSAYSTGVETQYF.

On this clonotype itself: A read error may produce the germline difference seen at one junction end. The V gene is TRBV7-2, the J gene TRBJ2-5; no clear D gene. The CDR3 spans 13 residues. Germline V gives CDR1 SGHTA, CDR2 FQGNSA. The CDR3 region is CASSSTPQVTQYF. CDR3 coding DNA: TGTGCCAGCAGCTCGACTCCTCAAGTGACCCAGTACTTC.

The table lists this clonotype with a few counts. The V call is TRBV20-1, the J call TRBJ1-5; 8 nucleotides line up with TRBD1. CDR3 length: 13 amino acids. Trimming removed 6 bases from V and 3 bases from J; junction bases left unmatched: 4. Germline values: CDR1 DFQATT, CDR2 SNEGSKA (reference sequence). The CDR3 is CSARQGNNQPQHF. The CDR3 DNA is TGCAGTGCGCGACAGGGGAACAATCAGCCCCAGCATTTT.

In this sample, this clonotype turned up a few times. The rearrangement links TRBV6-5 to TRBJ1-1; the match to TRBD1 covers 7 bases. This CDR3 is 18 amino acids long. The junction had 17 bases not matched to a gene; V was cut back by 0 bases and J by 7 bases. Germline loops: CDR1 MNHEY, CDR2 SVGAGI. CDR3 sequence (DNA): TGTGCCAGCAGTTACTCGATTAGGGTCCCAGGGGGTGAGGTTGAAGCTTTCTTT. It codes for CASSYSIRVPGGEVEAFF.

This chain uses TRBV4-2 with TRBJ1-2, with D possibly TRBD1 on 5 matching bases. The V end was cut by 0 bases, the J end by 2 bases, with 10 bases between. The germline CDR1 and CDR2 sequences are LGHNA and YNFKEQ. This CDR3 spans 15 amino acids. CDR3 sequence: CASSQEATENYGYTF. The CDR3 nucleotides are TGTGCCAGCAGCCAAGAGGCGACAGAGAACTATGGCTACACCTTC.

This clonotype turned up a few times. This rearrangement joins TRBV20-1 to TRBJ1-1; D remains unclear. The CDR3 spans 13 residues. CDR1 is DFQATT, CDR2 SNEGSKA, per germline (reference sequence). The germline V and J ends were trimmed by 3 bases and 0 bases, with 8 bases remaining between them. The CDR3 region has the DNA TGCAGTGCTAGTCAAAGTATGAACACTGAAGCTTTCTTT. The encoded protein is CSASQSMNTEAFF.

This clonotype was seen more than once but under ten times. The chain employs TRBV29-1 and TRBJ2-5, with 9 bases that match TRBD2. The CDR3 is made up of 16 amino acids. The germline CDR1 and CDR2 sequences are SQVTM and ANQGSEA. V lost 3 bases to trimming and J lost 4 bases; unmatched junction nucleotides: 12. The CDR3 bases are TGCAGCGTTGACGGATTAGCGGGGGCGGTAGGAGAGACCCAGTACTTC. Residues: CSVDGLAGAVGETQYF.

This chain connects TRBV29-1 to TRBJ2-1; 8 bases map to TRBD1. V shed 3 bases, J shed 3 bases, and the junction held 1 base outside the gene matches. The CDR3 contains 13 residues. In germline, CDR1 is SQVTM, CDR2 ANQGSEA. The CDR3: CSVEGTGYNEQFF. CDR3 bases: TGCAGCGTTGAGGGGACAGGCTACAATGAGCAGTTCTTC.

This CDR3 is CASSPSVKAKNIQYF. DNA of the CDR3: TGTGCCAGCAGCCCTAGCGTAAAGGCCAAAAACATTCAGTACTTC. The V gene is TRBV7-2, the J gene TRBJ2-4; maybe TRBD2 (6 bases). V shed 5 bases and J shed 1 base, with 12 bases lying between them. The CDR3 extends over 15 amino acids. Germline V gene sequence: CDR1 SGHTA, CDR2 FQGNSA.

This clonotype was found a few times. The chain has TRBV19 and TRBJ2-7; TRBD1 is a possible D gene (5 bases). The V gene's germline CDR1 is LNHDA and CDR2 SQIVND (reference sequence). V was pared by 5 bases and J by 6 bases, with 17 bases between. This CDR3 region has 14 residues. CDR3 protein: CASSSSTATGEQYF. The CDR3 DNA sequence: TGTGCCAGTAGTTCCTCGACAGCGACGGGCGAGCAGTACTTC.

This sequence joins TRBV5-1 and TRBJ2-7; 13 bases agree with TRBD2. There are 18 residues in the CDR3. CDR1 SGHRS and CDR2 YFSETQ come from the germline V gene. The trim removed 3 bases at V and 3 bases at J, leaving 12 bases unmatched. This chain's CDR3 is CASSSSTGLAGEFYEQYF. The DNA for the CDR3 is TGCGCCAGCAGCTCGTCGACCGGACTAGCGGGAGAGTTCTACGAGCAGTACTTC.

The table lists this clonotype with a few counts. The genes are TRBV20-1 and TRBJ2-1; TRBD2 aligns across 10 bases. This CDR3 spans 15 amino acids. Germline CDR1 reads DFQATT; CDR2 reads SNEGSKA (reference sequence). Unmatched junction bases numbered 7, after V lost 1 base and J lost 7 bases. CDR3 in DNA: TGCAGTGCTAGAGGCCAGCGGGGGGGCCAAAATGAGCAGTTCTTC. Its protein is CSARGQRGGQNEQFF.